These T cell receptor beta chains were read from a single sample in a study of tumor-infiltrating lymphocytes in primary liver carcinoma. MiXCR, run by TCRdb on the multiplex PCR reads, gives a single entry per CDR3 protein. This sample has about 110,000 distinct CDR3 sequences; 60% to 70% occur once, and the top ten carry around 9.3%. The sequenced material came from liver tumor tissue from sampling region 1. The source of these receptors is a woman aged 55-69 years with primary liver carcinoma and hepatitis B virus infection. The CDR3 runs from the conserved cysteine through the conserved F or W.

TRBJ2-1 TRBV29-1 CSVCTDRHRDEQFF
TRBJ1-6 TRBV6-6 CASSYGGTVKATLHF
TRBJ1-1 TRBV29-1 CSGGQLNTEAFF
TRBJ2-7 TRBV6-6 CTSSHRGGDEQYF
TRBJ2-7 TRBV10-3 CAISDPGTTLSYEQYF
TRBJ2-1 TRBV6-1 CASSEGQRGFLNEQFF
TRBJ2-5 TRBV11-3 CASSPPRLLEETQYF
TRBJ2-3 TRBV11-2 CANSYGLGHTDTQYF
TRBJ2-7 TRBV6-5 CASSYARQPRSYAQYF
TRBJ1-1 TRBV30 CAWNEQTNTEAFF
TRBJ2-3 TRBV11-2 CASSLDQGYTDMQYF
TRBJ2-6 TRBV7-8 CASSPTPGLTISGANVLTF
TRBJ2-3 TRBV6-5 CASSFLTGPDTQYF
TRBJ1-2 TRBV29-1 CSVEDLRDGGYTF
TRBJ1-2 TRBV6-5 CGSSYGTYDGYTF
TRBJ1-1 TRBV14 CASSQKRTGQGTEVIF
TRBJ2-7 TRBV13 CASSPRPGNSYEQYF
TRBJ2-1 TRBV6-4 CANSGGEGTYNEQFF
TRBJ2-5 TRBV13 CAISLTRRGTQYF
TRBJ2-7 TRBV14 CASSQVQGSYEQYF
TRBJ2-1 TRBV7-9 CASSLYGRGYNEQFF
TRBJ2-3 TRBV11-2 CASSLVGLTYTSDTLYF
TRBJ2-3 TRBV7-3 CASSLGAGGIDTQCF
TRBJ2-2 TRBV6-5 CASGFGASGFSGELFF
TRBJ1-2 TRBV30 CAWSLWRAPNPHGYTF
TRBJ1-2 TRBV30 CAWRAGKSGYTF
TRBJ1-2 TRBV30 CAWTVAEGGGYTF
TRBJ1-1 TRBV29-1 CSAGEAFF
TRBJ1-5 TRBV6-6 CAGSYQTHQPQHF
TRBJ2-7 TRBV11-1 CALSPRIAGLREQYF
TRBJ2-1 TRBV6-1 CASSEGGLGNEQFF
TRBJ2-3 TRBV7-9 CASSQGLAGVSDTQYF
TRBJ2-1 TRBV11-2 CASSWSSGSELFF
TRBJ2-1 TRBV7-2 CSSSPDSHNEQFF
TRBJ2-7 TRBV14 CASSQTRQKQYF
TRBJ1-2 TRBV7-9 CASSLRGDANYGYTF
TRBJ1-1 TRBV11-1 CAGRSGLQNPEAFF
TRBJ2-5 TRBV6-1 CASLKTGSQETLYF
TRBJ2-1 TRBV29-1 CSVEWMSASGSLDEQFF
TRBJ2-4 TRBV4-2 CASSQVPRTTGKNIQYF
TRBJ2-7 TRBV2 CASSGGTESGLWNEQYF
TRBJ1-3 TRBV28 CASSYIGATGEDSGNTIYF
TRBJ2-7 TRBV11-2 CASSLGSGSLEQHF
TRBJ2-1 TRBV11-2 CASSIPRSSYNEQFF
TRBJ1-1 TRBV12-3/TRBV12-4 CASSSRGGGTEAFF
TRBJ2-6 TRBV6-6 CASFRTGISGANVLTF
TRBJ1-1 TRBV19 CASSEKGTEAFF
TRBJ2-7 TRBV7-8 CASRLGAGGDYEQYF
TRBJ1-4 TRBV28 CASTRTGAVANEKLFF
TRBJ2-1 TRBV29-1 CSVEGYRNNEEFF
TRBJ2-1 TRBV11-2 CASSTGGGASERRKQFF
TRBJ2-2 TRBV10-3 CAISESRVPGGLFF
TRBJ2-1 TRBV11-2 CATSLASGSGPPYNDQFF